A single sample is the source of the 22 T cell receptor beta chains below, sequenced in a study of OX40 agonist ivuxolimab in advanced cancers. Measured with immunoSEQ multiplex PCR; TCRdb has only the in-frame clones, and not every one. Found here are 30,000 or so clones, 90% to 95% of them singletons; the top ten hold less than 30%. The source material was CD4+ or CD8+ T cells sorted from blood, sampled in a trial of the OX40 agonist ivuxolimab. These receptors originate from an adult with an advanced solid tumor such as melanoma, head and neck, liver or kidney cancer.

This chain uses TRBV4-1 with TRBJ2-7; D unclear. The CDR3 loop spans 14 amino acids. V was shortened by 4 bases and J by 5 bases, with 15 bases between the two germline ends. Germline CDR1 and CDR2: MGHRA and YSYEKL. This chain's CDR3 is CASSPLWPVDEQYF. CDR3 sequence (DNA): TGCGCCAGCAGCCCCCTCTGGCCCGTCGACGAGCAGTACTTC.

This clone was seen just once. The rearrangement joins TRBV7-9 to TRBJ1-5, with 7 bases identical to TRBD1. The germline CDR1 and CDR2 sequences are SEHNR and FQNEAQ (reference sequence). The CDR3 has 13 residues. The V and J ends lost 9 bases and 6 bases, in that order; junction bases with no gene match: 8. The CDR3 coding sequence is TGTGCCAGACCCCAGGGGGATCGTCAGCCCCAGCATTTT. This translates into CARPQGDRQPQHF.

The CDR3 is CASTLLAGGPADTQYF. CDR3 bases: TGTGCCAGCACCTTACTAGCGGGAGGGCCCGCAGATACGCAGTATTTT. V is TRBV28 and J is TRBJ2-3; 13 bases fit TRBD2. The V segment lost 7 bases and the J segment 4 bases; nucleotides outside the gene matches: 8. The CDR3 length is 16 residues. CDR1 is MDHEN and CDR2 is SYDVKM in the germline V gene.

This chain joins TRBV6-1 and TRBJ1-4; TRBD1 matches at 9 bases. Germline loops: CDR1 MNHNS, CDR2 SASEGT. J gave up 5 bases and V 7 bases, and 8 bases lay outside the gene matches. The CDR3 is made up of 15 amino acids. CDR3: CASTVDRGVNEKLFF. The CDR3, as DNA: TGTGCCAGCACAGTAGACAGGGGGGTAAATGAAAAACTGTTTTTT.

This chain joins TRBV18 and TRBJ1-1, with D unresolved. The V gene lost 2 bases and the J gene lost 3 bases, with 19 bases spanning the gap. Germline CDR1 KGHSH, CDR2 LQKENI. The CDR3 loop spans 17 amino acids. CDR3 bases: TGTGCCAGCTCACCAGGGAGGGAGCTAGGAGTCGACACTGAAGCTTTCTTT. This encodes CASSPGRELGVDTEAFF.

V is TRBV29-1 and J is TRBJ2-7; 9 positions agree with TRBD1. V trimming: 8 bases; J trimming: 2 bases; junction bases outside the gene matches: 7. The CDR3 has 13 residues. Germline-derived CDR1 and CDR2 are SQVTM and ANQGSEA. Here the CDR3 reads CSFGDRDTYEQYF. The CDR3 DNA follows: TGCAGCTTCGGGGACAGGGATACCTACGAGCAGTACTTC.

This clone was seen a single time. The rearrangement links TRBV7-9 to TRBJ1-4; 10 bases are a match to TRBD1. This CDR3 spans 16 amino acids. V was pared by 2 bases and J by 7 bases, with 7 bases of the junction left unmatched. Germline CDR1 SEHNR, CDR2 FQNEAQ (reference sequence). CDR3 nucleotide sequence: TGTGCCAGCAGCTTATTTCTGGGACAGGGGATTGAAAAACTGTTTTTT. Amino acids: CASSLFLGQGIEKLFF.

The V gene is TRBV4-1, the J gene TRBJ2-7; 10 bases fit TRBD1. The J segment lost 6 bases and the V segment lost 4 bases, leaving 6 bases of the junction unmatched. CDR1 is MGHRA and CDR2 is YSYEKL in the germline V gene. This CDR3 spans 14 amino acids. CDR3 DNA sequence: TGCGCCAGCAGCCTCGGGACAGGGGCCCTCGAGCAGTACTTC. It specifies CASSLGTGALEQYF.

The chain is built from TRBV10-3 and TRBJ2-1, with 10 bases identical to TRBD1. Germline V gene sequence: CDR1 ENHRY, CDR2 SYGVKD. V was clipped by 10 bases and J by 6 bases; unmatched bases: 9. The CDR3 covers 14 residues. Written as DNA, the CDR3 is TGTGCCACCCGGGACAGGGGAATGATCAATGAGCAGTTCTTC. Translation: CATRDRGMINEQFF.

V usage is TRBV6-1 and J usage is TRBJ2-1; TRBD1 is a possible D gene (6 bases). V lost 1 base and J 2 bases, leaving 12 bases between the germline ends. The CDR3 sequence is 16 residues long. Looked up from germline, CDR1 is MNHNS and CDR2 is SASEGT. The CDR3 protein is CASSEGTEAPYNEQFF. CDR3 sequence (DNA): TGTGCCAGCAGTGAAGGGACAGAAGCTCCCTACAATGAGCAGTTCTTC.

The rearrangement uses TRBV6-5 and TRBJ1-1; tentative D call: TRBD1 (5 bases). This CDR3 has 15 amino acids. Germline V gene data show CDR1 as MNHEY and CDR2 as SVGAGI. V was pared by 0 bases and J by 5 bases, with 13 bases between. CDR3: CASSYSGRVRTEAFF. The CDR3 nucleotides read TGTGCCAGCAGTTACTCGGGCAGGGTAAGGACTGAAGCTTTCTTT.

The V gene is TRBV9, the J gene TRBJ2-1; TRBD1 or TRBD2 may be the D gene (5 bases each). V was pared by 4 bases and J by 4 bases, with 9 bases between. Per germline, CDR1 SGDLS and CDR2 YYNGEE. CDR3 length equals 13 residues. This chain's CDR3 is CASSPEGYNEQFF. CDR3 coding DNA: TGTGCCAGCAGCCCAGAGGGGTACAATGAGCAGTTCTTC.

Here the CDR3 DNA reads TGCGCCAGCAGCTTGGGGTGGTACGAGGACACTGAAGCTTTCTTT. Protein product: CASSLGWYEDTEAFF. This chain connects TRBV5-1 to TRBJ1-1; D uncertain. The CDR3 is 15 residues long. Germline values: CDR1 SGHRS, CDR2 YFSETQ. V shed 0 bases and J shed 3 bases, with 12 bases lying between them.

CDR3 DNA: TGTGCCAGCAGTTCATCCCTTGCGGTGAGATCCTACGAGCAGTACTTC. It yields the protein CASSSSLAVRSYEQYF. This chain connects TRBV28 to TRBJ2-7, with D unresolved. CDR3 size: 16 residues. Looked up from germline, CDR1 is MDHEN and CDR2 is SYDVKM. Trimming shortened V by 4 bases and J by 1 base, and 17 bases separated the two germline ends.

This rearrangement joins TRBV10-3 to TRBJ2-7; 8 bases line up with TRBD1. V was pared by 7 bases and J by 4 bases, with 9 bases of the junction left unmatched. This CDR3 contains 14 residues. CDR1 is ENHRY, CDR2 SYGVKD, per germline. The CDR3 nucleotides are TGTGCCATCAAGGCCACGGACAGGGTATACGAGCAGTACTTC. It translates to CAIKATDRVYEQYF.

This chain connects TRBV19 to TRBJ2-7; 9 bases fit TRBD1. Germline assignment: CDR1 LNHDA and CDR2 SQIVND (reference sequence). V trimming: 4 bases; J trimming: 3 bases; junction bases outside the gene matches: 4. The CDR3 has 14 amino acids. CDR3 bases: TGTGCCAGTAGTACAGGGACAGGGTACTACGAGCAGTACTTC. It encodes CASSTGTGYYEQYF.

This clone was seen a handful of times. V usage is TRBV2 and J usage is TRBJ1-1, with D perhaps matching TRBD1 (6 bases). Looked up from germline, CDR1 is SNHLY and CDR2 is FYNNEI. This CDR3 has 12 amino acids. Trimming removed 10 bases at V and 1 base at J, with 10 bases between. The CDR3 region has the DNA TGTGCCACCGTACAGGGGAACACTGAAGCTTTCTTT. Translated, it gives CATVQGNTEAFF.

The genes are TRBV7-9 and TRBJ1-1, with D hard to call. There are 14 residues in the CDR3. CDR1 and CDR2 (germline): SEHNR, FQNEAQ (reference sequence). Trimming stripped 1 base from V and 1 base from J, with 7 bases between. The CDR3 sequence is CASSLVGRNTEAFF. In DNA form, the CDR3 reads TGTGCCAGCAGCTTAGTGGGCAGGAACACTGAAGCTTTCTTT.

This clone rates as medium-sized. This chain links TRBV4-1 with TRBJ1-1; no reliable D call. The CDR3 runs 11 residues. Trimming stripped 5 bases from V and 8 bases from J, with 9 bases between. The germline V gene has CDR1 MGHRA and CDR2 YSYEKL. The CDR3 nucleotides are TGCGCCAGCAGCGCCCAGATGGAAGCTTTCTTT. Its protein product is CASSAQMEAFF.

The genes are TRBV19 and TRBJ1-4; no firm D call. The CDR3 is made up of 17 amino acids. Germline CDR1 and CDR2: LNHDA and SQIVND (reference sequence). V dropped 2 bases and J dropped 0 bases, with 13 bases sitting between them. This CDR3 reads CASSIIPQFATNEKLFF. CDR3 DNA: TGTGCCAGTAGTATAATCCCACAGTTTGCAACTAATGAAAAACTGTTTTTT.

This chain joins TRBV4-1 and TRBJ2-1; TRBD2 aligns across 8 bases. CDR3 length equals 16 residues. V lost 7 bases to trimming and J lost 2 bases; unmatched junction nucleotides: 10. CDR1 and CDR2 (germline): MGHRA, YSYEKL. DNA for the CDR3: TGCGCCAGCACGGCCTCGGTAGCGGGGACCTACAATGAGCAGTTCTTC. Translated: CASTASVAGTYNEQFF.

About this clone: A junction end diverges from the germline sequence, so it may reflect a read error. The chain carries TRBV12-5 and TRBJ1-2; possibly TRBD1 for D (5 bases). Germline CDR1 and CDR2: LGHNT and FRNRAP. The CDR3 has 14 residues. In DNA, the CDR3 is TGTGCTAGTGGCTTGGGGGGGATTAACTATGGCTACACCTTC. This encodes CASGLGGINYGYTF. Together with reference TRBV12-5 and TRBJ1-2, the CDR3 gives the full variable domain: DARVTQTPRHKVTEMGQEVTMRCQPILGHNTVFWYRQTMMQGLELLAYFRNRAPLDDSGMPKDRFSAEMPDATLATLKIQPSEPRDSAVYFCASGLGGINYGYTFGSGTRLTVV.